This note documents a single TCR beta chain sequence. Its antigen is as yet unknown. Via MiXCR, TCRdb re-called the 5' RACE reads, giving one row per CDR3 protein. The data show about 340,000 distinct CDR3 sequences, with 13% seen just once and about 20% held by the top ten. The germline gives CDR1 SNHLY, CDR2 FYNNEI. Trimming took 7 bases from V and 3 from J; bases not matched to a gene: 6. The CDR3 is 16 amino acids. The source of the sample is a study of T-cell memory formation after mild COVID-19. General study findings and limits: Clones that contracted from day 15 to 85 had balanced CD4/CD8; later expanders were CD4+ biased.

This TCR was sampled from a man younger than 30 who had mild COVID-19 (a few samples of this study predate the infection). Cell type and time point are not known. Sequencing input: PBMCs or a T cell subset sorted from them (not recorded which). The V gene is TRBV2, the J gene TRBJ2-7, with 16 bases fitting TRBD2. The CDR3 DNA reads as TGTGCCAGCAAAGGGACTAGCGGGGGGGGATACTACGAGCAGTACTTC. Protein: CASKGTSGGGYYEQYF.